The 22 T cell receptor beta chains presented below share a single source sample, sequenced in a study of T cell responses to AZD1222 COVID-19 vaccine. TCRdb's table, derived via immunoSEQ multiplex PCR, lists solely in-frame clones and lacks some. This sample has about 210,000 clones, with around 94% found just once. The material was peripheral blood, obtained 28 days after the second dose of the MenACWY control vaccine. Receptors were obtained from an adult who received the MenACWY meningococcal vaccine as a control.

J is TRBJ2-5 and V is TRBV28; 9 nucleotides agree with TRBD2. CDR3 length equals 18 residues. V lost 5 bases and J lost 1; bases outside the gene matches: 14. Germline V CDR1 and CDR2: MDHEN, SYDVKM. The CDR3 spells CASSHTLAGPPTQETQYF. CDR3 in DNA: TGTGCCAGCAGTCATACACTAGCGGGTCCCCCCACCCAAGAGACCCAGTACTTC.

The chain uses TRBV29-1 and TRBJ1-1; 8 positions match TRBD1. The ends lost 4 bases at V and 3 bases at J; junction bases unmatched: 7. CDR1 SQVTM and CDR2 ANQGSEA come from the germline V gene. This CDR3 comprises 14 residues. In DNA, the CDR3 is TGCAGCGTTGGGTCCCGGGACAGGTACACTGAAGCTTTCTTT. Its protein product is CSVGSRDRYTEAFF.

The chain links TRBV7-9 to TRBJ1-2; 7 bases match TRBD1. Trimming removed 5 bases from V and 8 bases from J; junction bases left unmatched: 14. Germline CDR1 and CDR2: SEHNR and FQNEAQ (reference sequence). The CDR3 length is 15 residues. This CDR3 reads CASSPQGTVQGGYTF. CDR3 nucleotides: TGTGCCAGCAGCCCACAGGGGACAGTCCAAGGCGGCTACACCTTC.

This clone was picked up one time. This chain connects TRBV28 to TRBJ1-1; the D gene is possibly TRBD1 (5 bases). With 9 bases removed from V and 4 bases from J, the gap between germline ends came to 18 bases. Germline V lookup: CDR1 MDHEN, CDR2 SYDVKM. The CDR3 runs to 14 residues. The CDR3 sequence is CASGTVGRVTEAFF. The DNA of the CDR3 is TGTGCCAGTGGGACCGTAGGTCGGGTCACTGAAGCTTTCTTT.

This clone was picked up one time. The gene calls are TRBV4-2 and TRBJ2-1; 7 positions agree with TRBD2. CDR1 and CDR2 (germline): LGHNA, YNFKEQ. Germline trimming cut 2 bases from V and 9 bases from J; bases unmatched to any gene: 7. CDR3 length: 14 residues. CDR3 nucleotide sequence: TGTGCCAGCAGCCAAAGCGGGACGGCCGCTGAGCAGTTCTTC. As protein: CASSQSGTAAEQFF.

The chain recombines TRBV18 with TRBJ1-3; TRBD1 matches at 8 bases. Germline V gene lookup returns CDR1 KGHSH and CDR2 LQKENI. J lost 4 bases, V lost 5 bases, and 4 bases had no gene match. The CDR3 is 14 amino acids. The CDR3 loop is CASSTDRDGNTIYF. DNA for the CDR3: TGTGCCAGCTCAACGGACAGGGACGGAAACACCATATATTTT.

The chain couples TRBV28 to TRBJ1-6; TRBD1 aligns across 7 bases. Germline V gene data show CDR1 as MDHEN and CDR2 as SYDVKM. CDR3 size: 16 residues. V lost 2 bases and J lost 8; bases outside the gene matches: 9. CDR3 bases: TGTGCCAGCAGTTTAATCGGGACAGAGATGGATTCACCCCTCCACTTT. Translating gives CASSLIGTEMDSPLHF.

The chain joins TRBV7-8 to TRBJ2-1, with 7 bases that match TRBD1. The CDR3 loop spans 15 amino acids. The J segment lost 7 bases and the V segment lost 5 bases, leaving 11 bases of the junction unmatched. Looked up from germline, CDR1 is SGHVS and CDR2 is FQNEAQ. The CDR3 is CASSLRQGEGNEQFF. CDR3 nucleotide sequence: TGTGCCAGCAGCCTGCGACAGGGTGAGGGGAATGAGCAGTTCTTC.

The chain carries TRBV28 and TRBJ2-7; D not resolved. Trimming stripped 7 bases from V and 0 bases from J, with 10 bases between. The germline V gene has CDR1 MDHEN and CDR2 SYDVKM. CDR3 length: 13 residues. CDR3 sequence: CASTKSASYEQYF. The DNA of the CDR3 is TGTGCCAGCACCAAGAGTGCCTCCTACGAGCAGTACTTC.

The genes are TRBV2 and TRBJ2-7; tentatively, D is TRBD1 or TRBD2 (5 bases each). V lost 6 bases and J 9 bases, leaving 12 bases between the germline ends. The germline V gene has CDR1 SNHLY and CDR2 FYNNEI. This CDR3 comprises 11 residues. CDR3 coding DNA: TGTGCCAGCAGGGGACCCACTGGGCAGTACTTC. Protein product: CASRGPTGQYF.

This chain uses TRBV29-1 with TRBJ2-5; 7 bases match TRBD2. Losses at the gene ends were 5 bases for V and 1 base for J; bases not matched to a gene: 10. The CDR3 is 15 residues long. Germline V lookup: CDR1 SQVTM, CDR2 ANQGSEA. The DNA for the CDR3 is TGCAGCGTTCCTAGGACTAGGGGAAGCCAAGAGACCCAGTACTTC. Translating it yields CSVPRTRGSQETQYF. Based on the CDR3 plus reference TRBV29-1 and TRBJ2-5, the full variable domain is SAVISQKPSRDICQRGTSLTIQCQVDSQVTMMFWYRQQPGQSLTLIATANQGSEATYESGFVIDKFPISRPNLTFSTLTVSNMSPEDSSIYLCSVPRTRGSQETQYFGPGTRLLVL.

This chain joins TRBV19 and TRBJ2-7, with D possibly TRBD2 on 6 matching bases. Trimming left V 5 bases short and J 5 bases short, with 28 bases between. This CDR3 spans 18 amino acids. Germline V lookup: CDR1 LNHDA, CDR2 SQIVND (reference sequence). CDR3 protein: CASSARPPGLGSANEQYF. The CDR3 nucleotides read TGTGCCAGTAGTGCCCGCCCGCCGGGACTGGGATCGGCGAACGAGCAGTACTTC.

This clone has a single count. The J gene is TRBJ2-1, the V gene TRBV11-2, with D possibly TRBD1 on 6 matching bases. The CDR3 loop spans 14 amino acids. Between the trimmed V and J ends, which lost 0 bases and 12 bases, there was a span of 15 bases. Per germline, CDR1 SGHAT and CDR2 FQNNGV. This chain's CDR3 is CASSLDVGGLGQFF. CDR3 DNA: TGTGCCAGCAGCTTAGATGTTGGGGGCTTGGGGCAGTTCTTC.

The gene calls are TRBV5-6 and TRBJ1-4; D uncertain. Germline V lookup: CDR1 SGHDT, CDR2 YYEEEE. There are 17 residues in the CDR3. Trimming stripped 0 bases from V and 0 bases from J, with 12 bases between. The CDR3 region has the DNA TGTGCCAGCAGCTTGGCGGATAGGGCAGCAACTAATGAAAAACTGTTTTTT. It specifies CASSLADRAATNEKLFF.

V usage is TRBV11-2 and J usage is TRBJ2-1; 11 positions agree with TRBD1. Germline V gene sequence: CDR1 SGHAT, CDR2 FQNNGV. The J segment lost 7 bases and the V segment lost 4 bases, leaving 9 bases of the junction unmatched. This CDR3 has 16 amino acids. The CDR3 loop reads CASSYTGTGGRNEQFF. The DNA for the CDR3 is TGTGCCAGCAGCTACACCGGGACAGGGGGTAGGAATGAGCAGTTCTTC.

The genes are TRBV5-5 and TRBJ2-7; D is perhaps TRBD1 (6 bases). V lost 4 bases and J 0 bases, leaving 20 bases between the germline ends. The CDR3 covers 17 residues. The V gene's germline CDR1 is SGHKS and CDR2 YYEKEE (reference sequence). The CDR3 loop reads CASSRTGSGTLSYEQYF. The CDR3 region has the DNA TGTGCCAGCAGCCGGACGGGATCCGGGACACTCTCCTACGAGCAGTACTTC.

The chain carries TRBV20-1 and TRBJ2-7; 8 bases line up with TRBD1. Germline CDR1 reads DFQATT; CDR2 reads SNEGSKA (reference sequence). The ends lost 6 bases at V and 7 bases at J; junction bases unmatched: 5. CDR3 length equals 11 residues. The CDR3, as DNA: TGCAGTGCGACCACAGGGGGAGAGCAGTACTTC. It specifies CSATTGGEQYF.

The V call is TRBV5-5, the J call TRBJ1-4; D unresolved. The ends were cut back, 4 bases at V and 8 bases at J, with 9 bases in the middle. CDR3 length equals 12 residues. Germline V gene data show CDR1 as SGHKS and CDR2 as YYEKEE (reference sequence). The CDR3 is CASSLPEEKLFF. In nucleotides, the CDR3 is TGTGCCAGCAGCCTCCCGGAAGAAAAACTGTTTTTT.

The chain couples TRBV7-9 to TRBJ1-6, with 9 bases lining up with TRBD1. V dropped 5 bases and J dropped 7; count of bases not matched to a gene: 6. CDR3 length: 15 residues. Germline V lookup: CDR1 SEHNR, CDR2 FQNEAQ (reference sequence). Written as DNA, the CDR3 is TGTGCCAGCAGCCCACAGGGGGCGGCAAATTCACCCCTCCACTTT. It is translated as CASSPQGAANSPLHF.

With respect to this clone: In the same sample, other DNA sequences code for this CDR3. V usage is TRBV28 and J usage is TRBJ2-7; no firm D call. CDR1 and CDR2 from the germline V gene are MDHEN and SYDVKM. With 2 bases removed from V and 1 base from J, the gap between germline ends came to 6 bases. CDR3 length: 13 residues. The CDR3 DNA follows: TGTGCCAGCAGTTTAGGCAGTTCCTACGAGCAGTACTTC. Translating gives CASSLGSSYEQYF.

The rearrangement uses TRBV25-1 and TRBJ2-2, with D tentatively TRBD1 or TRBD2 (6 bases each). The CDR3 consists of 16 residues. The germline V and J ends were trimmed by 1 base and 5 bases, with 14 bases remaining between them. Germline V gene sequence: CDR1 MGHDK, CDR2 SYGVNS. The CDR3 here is CASSESGQGRTGELFF. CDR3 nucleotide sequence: TGTGCCAGCAGTGAATCCGGCCAGGGGAGGACCGGGGAGCTGTTTTTT.

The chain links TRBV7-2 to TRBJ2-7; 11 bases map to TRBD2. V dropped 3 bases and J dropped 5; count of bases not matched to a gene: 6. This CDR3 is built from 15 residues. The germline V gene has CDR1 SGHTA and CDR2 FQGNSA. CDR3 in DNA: TGTGCCAGCAGCTTCCAACTAGCGGGAGAGAACGAGCAGTACTTC. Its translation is CASSFQLAGENEQYF.